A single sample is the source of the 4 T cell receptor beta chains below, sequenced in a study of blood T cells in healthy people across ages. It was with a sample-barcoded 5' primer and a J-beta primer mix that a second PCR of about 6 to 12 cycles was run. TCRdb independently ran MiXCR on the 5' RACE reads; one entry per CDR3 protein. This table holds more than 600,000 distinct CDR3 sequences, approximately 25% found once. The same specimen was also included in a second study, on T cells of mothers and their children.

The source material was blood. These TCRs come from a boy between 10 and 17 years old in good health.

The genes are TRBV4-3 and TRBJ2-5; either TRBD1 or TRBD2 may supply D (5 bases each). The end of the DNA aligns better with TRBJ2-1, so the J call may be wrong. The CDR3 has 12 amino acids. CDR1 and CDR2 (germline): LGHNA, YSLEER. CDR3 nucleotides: TGCGCCAGCAGCCAAGCATGGGGGGAGCAGTTCTTC. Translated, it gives CASSQAWGEQFF.

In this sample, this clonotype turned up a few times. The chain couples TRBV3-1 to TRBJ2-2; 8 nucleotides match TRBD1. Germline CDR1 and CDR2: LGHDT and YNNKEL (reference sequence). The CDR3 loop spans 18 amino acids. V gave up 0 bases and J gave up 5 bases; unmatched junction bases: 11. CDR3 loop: CASSQDWQGARETGELFF. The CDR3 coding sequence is TGTGCCAGCAGCCAAGATTGGCAGGGGGCGAGGGAAACCGGGGAGCTGTTTTTT.

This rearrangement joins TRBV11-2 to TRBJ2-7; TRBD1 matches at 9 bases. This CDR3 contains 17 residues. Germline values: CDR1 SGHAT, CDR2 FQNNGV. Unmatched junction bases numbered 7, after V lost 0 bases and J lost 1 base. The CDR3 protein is CASSLEGTGIPSYEQYF. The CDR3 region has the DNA TGTGCCAGCAGCTTAGAAGGGACAGGGATTCCATCCTACGAGCAGTACTTC.

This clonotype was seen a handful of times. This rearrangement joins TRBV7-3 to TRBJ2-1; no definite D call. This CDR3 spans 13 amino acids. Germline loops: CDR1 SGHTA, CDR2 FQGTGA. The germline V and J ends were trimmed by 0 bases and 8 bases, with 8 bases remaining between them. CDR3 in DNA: TGTGCCAGCAGCTTAACTCTAGAACATGAGCAGTTCTTC. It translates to CASSLTLEHEQFF.